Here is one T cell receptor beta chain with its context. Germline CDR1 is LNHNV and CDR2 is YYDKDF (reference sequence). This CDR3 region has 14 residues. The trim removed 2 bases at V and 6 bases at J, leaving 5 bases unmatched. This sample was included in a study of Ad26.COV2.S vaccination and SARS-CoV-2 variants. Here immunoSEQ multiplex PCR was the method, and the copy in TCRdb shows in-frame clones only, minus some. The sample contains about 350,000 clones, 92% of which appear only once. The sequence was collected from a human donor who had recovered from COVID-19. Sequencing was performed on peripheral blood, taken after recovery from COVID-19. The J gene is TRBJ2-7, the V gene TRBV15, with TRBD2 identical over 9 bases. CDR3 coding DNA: TGTGCCACCAGCAGACTTAGCGGGGGAGGCGAGCAGTACTTC. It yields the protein CATSRLSGGGEQYF.